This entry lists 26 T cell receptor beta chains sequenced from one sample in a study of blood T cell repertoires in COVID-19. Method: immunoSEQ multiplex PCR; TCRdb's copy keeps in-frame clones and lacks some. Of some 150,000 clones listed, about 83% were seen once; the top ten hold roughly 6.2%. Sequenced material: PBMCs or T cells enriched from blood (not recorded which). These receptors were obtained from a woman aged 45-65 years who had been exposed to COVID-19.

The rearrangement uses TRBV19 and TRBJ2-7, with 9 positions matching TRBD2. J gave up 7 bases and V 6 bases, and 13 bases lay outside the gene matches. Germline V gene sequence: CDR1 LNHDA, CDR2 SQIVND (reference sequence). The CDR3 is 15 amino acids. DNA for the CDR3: TGTGCCAGTAGCCCCACTAGCGGGCTCGCCTGGGAGCAGTACTTC. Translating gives CASSPTSGLAWEQYF.

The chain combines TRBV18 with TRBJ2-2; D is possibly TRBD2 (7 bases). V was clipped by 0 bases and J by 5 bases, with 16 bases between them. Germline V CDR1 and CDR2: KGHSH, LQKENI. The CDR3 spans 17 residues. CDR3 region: CASSPPVQGGGTGELFF. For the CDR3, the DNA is TGTGCCAGCTCACCACCCGTCCAGGGAGGGGGAACCGGGGAGCTGTTTTTT. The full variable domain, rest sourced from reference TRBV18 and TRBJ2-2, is NAGVMQNPRHLVRRRGQEARLRCSPMKGHSHVYWYRQLPEEGLKFMVYLQKENIIDESGMPKERFSAEFPKEGPSILRIQQVVRGDSAAYFCASSPPVQGGGTGELFFGEGSRLTVL.

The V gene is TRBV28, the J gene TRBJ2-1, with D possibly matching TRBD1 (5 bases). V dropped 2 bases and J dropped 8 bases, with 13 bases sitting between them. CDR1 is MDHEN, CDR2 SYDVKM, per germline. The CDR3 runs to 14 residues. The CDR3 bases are TGTGCCAGCAGTTTACGGTCCAGGGCGGATGAGCAGTTCTTC. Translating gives CASSLRSRADEQFF.

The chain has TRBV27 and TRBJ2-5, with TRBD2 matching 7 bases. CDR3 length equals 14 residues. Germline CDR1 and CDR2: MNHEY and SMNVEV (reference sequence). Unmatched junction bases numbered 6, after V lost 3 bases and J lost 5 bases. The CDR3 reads CASSLGVGGETQYF. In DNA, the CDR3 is TGTGCCAGCAGTTTGGGGGTCGGGGGGGAGACCCAGTACTTC.

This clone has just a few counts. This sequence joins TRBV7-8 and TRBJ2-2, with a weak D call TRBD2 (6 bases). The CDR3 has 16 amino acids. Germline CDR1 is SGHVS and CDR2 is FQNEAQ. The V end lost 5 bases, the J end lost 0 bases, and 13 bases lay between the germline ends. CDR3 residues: CASSPRAGANTGELFF. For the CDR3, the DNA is TGTGCCAGCAGCCCGCGAGCGGGTGCGAACACCGGGGAGCTGTTTTTT.

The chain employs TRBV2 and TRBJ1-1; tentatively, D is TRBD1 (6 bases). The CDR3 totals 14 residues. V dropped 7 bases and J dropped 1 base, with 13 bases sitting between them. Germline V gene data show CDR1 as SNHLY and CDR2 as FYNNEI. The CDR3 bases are TGTGCCAGCACCTACCCCAGGGGGAACACTGAAGCTTTCTTT. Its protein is CASTYPRGNTEAFF.

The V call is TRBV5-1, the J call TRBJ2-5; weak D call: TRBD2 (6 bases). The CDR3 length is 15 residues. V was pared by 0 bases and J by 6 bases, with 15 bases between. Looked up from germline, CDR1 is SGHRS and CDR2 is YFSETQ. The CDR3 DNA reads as TGCGCCAGCAGCTTGGTAGGGGACTCCCGTCAGACCCAGTACTTC. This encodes CASSLVGDSRQTQYF.

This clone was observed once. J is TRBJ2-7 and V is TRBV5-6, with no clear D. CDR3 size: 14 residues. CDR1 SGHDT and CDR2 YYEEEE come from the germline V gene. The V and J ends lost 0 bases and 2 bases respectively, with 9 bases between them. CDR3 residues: CASSLAAVTYEQYF. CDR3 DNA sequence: TGTGCCAGCAGCTTGGCCGCGGTCACCTACGAGCAGTACTTC.

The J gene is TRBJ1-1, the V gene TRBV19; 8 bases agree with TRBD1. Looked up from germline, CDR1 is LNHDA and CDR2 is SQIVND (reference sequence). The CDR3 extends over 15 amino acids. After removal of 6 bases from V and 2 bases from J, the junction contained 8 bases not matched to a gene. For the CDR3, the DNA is TGTGCCAGTAGCCGGACAGGGACCTCAAACACTGAAGCTTTCTTT. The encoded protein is CASSRTGTSNTEAFF.

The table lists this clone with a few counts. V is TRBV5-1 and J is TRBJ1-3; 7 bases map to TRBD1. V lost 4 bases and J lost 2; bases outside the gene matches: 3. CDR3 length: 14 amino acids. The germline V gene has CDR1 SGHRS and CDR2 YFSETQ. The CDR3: CASSQGTAGNTIYF. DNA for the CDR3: TGCGCCAGCAGCCAGGGGACAGCTGGAAACACCATATATTTT.

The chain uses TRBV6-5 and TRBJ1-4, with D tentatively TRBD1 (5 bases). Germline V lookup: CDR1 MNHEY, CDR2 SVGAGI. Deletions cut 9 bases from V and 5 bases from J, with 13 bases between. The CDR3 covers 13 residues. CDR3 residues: CARPGGINEKLFF. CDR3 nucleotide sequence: TGTGCCAGACCCGGGGGGATAAATGAAAAACTGTTTTTT.

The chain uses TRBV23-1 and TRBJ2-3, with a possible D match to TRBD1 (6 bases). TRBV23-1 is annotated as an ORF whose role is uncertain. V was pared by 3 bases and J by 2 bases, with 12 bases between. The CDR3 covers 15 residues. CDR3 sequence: CASSQERTATDTQYF. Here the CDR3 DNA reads TGCGCCAGCAGTCAGGAGAGGACAGCCACAGATACGCAGTATTTT.

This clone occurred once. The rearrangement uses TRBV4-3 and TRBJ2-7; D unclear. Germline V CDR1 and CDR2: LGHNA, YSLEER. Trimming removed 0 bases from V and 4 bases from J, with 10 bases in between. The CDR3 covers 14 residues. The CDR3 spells CASSQEKHGYEQYF. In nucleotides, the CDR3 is TGCGCCAGCAGCCAAGAAAAGCACGGGTACGAGCAGTACTTC.

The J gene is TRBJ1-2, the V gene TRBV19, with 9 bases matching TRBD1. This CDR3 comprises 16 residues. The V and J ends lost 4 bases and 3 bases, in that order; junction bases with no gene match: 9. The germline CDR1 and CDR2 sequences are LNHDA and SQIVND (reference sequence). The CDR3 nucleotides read TGTGCCAGTAGTAGGGGGACAGGGCTTGTTTACTATGGCTACACCTTC. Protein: CASSRGTGLVYYGYTF.

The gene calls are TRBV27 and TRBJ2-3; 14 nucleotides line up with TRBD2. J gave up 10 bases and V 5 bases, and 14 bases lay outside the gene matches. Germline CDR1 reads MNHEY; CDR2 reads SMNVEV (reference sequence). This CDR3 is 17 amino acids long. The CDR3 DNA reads TGTGCCAGCAGTGTCACGACTAGCGGGGGGGCGACAAGGGCGCAGTATTTT. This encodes CASSVTTSGGATRAQYF.

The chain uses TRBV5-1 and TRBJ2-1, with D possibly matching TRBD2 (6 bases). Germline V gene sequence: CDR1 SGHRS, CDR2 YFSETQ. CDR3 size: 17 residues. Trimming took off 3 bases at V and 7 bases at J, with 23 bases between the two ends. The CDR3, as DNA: TGCGCCAGCAGCTCCCCACCTGGACCTCCCGGAGGGAATGAGCAGTTCTTC. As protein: CASSSPPGPPGGNEQFF.

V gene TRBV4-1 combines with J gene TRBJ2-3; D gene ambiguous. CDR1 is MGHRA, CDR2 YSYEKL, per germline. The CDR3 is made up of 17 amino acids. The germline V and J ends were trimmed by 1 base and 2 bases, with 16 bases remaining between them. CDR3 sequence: CASSQGRPDTYTDTQYF. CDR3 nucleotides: TGCGCCAGCAGCCAAGGAAGGCCAGACACCTACACAGATACGCAGTATTTT.

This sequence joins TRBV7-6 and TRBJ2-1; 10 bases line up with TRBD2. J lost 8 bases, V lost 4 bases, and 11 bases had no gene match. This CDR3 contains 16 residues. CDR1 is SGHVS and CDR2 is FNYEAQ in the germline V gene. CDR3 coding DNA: TGTGCCAGCAGCTCAGAGGCTAGCGGGGGCGGCGATGAGCAGTTCTTC. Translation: CASSSEASGGGDEQFF.

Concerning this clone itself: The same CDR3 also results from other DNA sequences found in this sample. CDR3 in amino acids: CASSVGQNTGELFF. The CDR3 DNA is TGTGCCAGCAGCGTAGGACAAAACACCGGGGAGCTGTTTTTT. J is TRBJ2-2 and V is TRBV9; D remains ambiguous. The CDR3 has 14 amino acids. V gave up 0 bases and J gave up 2 bases, with 5 bases separating them. CDR1 is SGDLS and CDR2 is YYNGEE in the germline V gene.

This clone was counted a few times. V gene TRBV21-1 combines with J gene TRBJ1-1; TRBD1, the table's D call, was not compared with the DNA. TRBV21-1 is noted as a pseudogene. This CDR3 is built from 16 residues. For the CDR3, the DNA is TGTGCCAGCAGCAAAAACCCACCGGGACAGAACACTGAAGCTTTCTTT. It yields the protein CASSKNPPGQNTEAFF.

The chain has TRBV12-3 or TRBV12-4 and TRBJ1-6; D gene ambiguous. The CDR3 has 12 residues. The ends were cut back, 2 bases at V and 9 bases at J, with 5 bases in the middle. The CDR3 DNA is TGTGCCAGCAGTTTACAGTTTTCACCCCTCCACTTT. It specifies CASSLQFSPLHF.

The CDR3 nucleotides are TGTGCCAGCACCCGGGTGTGGAACACTGAAGCTTTCTTT. Its translation: CASTRVWNTEAFF. J is TRBJ1-1 and V is TRBV6-5; D gene ambiguous. The CDR3 spans 13 residues. Germline V gene lookup returns CDR1 MNHEY and CDR2 SVGAGI. The V end lost 7 bases, the J end lost 1 base, and 10 bases lay between the germline ends.

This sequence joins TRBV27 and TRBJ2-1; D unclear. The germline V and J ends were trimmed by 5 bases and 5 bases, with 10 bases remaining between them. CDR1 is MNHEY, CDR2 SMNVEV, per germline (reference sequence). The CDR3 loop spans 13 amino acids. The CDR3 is CASSLLRHNEQFF. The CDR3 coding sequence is TGTGCCAGCAGTCTACTAAGACACAATGAGCAGTTCTTC.

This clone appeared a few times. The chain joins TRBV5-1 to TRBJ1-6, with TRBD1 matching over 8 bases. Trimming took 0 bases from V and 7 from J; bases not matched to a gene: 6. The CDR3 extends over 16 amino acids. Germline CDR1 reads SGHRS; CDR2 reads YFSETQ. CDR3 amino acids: CASSLETGARNSPLHF. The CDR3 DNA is TGCGCCAGCAGCTTGGAGACAGGGGCGCGCAATTCACCCCTCCACTTT.

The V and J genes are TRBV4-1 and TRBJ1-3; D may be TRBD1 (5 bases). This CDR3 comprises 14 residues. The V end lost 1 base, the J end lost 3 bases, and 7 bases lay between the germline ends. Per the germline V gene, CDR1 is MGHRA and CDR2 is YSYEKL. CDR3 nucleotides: TGCGCCAGCAGCCAAGTGGACAATGGAAACACCATATATTTT. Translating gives CASSQVDNGNTIYF.

CDR3 bases: TGTGCCAGCAGCGTTACAGGGGTGTCCGGTGAAAAACTGTTTTTT. This gives the protein CASSVTGVSGEKLFF. This chain uses TRBV9 with TRBJ1-4, with 7 bases matching TRBD1. Unmatched junction bases numbered 8, after V lost 2 bases and J lost 7 bases. Per the germline V gene, CDR1 is SGDLS and CDR2 is YYNGEE. The CDR3 is made up of 15 amino acids.